A selection of T cell receptor beta chains follows, all from one sample in a study of Graves' ophthalmopathy and Graves' hyperthyroidism. TCRdb reprocessed the multiplex PCR reads with MiXCR, giving one entry per CDR3 protein. The repertoire includes some 750,000 distinct CDR3 sequences, roughly two fifths of them detected once, and 44% sits in the top ten. The source material was peripheral blood. All receptors derive from an adult man with Graves' ophthalmopathy. Each CDR3 is given with its conserved first and last residue. A D gene is named only where the DNA matches it firmly. Only some rows state a clone size, as once, few, many or a class for expanded clones.

D gene: -; clone size: -; J gene: TRBJ2-5; V gene: TRBV19; CDR3 protein: CASSKSSRRGPWETQYF; CDR3 DNA: TGTGCCAGTAGTAAGTCCTCGAGGCGGGGCCCGTGGGAGACCCAGTACTTC
D gene: TRBD1; clone size: few; J gene: TRBJ1-6; V gene: TRBV12-3/TRBV12-4; CDR3 protein: CASRADRGYSPLHF; CDR3 DNA: TGTGCCAGCAGAGCGGACAGGGGATACTCACCCCTCCACTTT
D gene: TRBD1; clone size: many; J gene: TRBJ1-1; V gene: TRBV29-1; CDR3 protein: CSVEDLSGQGNTEAFF; CDR3 DNA: TGCAGCGTTGAAGATCTTTCGGGACAGGGTAACACTGAAGCTTTCTTT
D gene: -; clone size: -; J gene: TRBJ1-1; V gene: TRBV10-3; CDR3 protein: CATKDGGRGNGAFF; CDR3 DNA: TGTGCCACGAAGGACGGAGGTAGAGGGAATGGAGCTTTCTTT
D gene: -; clone size: -; J gene: TRBJ2-2; V gene: TRBV20-1; CDR3 protein: CSARDWSWNTGELFF; CDR3 DNA: TGCAGTGCTAGAGATTGGAGTTGGAACACCGGGGAGCTGTTTTTT
D gene: TRBD1; clone size: few; J gene: TRBJ1-1; V gene: TRBV20-1; CDR3 protein: CSASGTGGRMNTEAFF; CDR3 DNA: TGCAGTGCTAGCGGGACAGGGGGCCGGATGAACACTGAAGCTTTCTTT
D gene: -; clone size: few; J gene: TRBJ2-2; V gene: TRBV10-3; CDR3 protein: CATNGGPGGTGELFF; CDR3 DNA: TGTGCCACTAATGGCGGGCCCGGGGGCACCGGGGAGCTGTTTTTT
D gene: -; clone size: -; J gene: TRBJ1-2; V gene: TRBV7-9; CDR3 protein: CASSLYRGTFYGYTF; CDR3 DNA: TGTGCCAGCAGCTTGTATCGGGGAACTTTCTATGGCTACACCTTC
D gene: -; clone size: many; J gene: TRBJ2-5; V gene: TRBV10-3; CDR3 protein: CAISEGTTIGETQYF; CDR3 DNA: TGTGCCATCAGTGAAGGGACAACAATTGGGGAGACCCAGTACTTC
D gene: -; clone size: -; J gene: TRBJ1-3; V gene: TRBV7-9; CDR3 protein: CASSFSDSSGNTIYF; CDR3 DNA: TGTGCCAGCAGCTTTTCTGACAGCTCTGGAAACACCATATATTTT
D gene: TRBD1; clone size: -; J gene: TRBJ1-2; V gene: TRBV12-3/TRBV12-4; CDR3 protein: CASSSGTGVGYTF; CDR3 DNA: TGTGCCAGCAGTAGTGGGACAGGGGTCGGCTACACCTTC
D gene: -; clone size: -; J gene: TRBJ1-1; V gene: TRBV7-9; CDR3 protein: CASSLFGTMNTEAFF; CDR3 DNA: TGTGCCAGCAGCCTTTTTGGGACTATGAACACTGAAGCTTTCTTT
D gene: TRBD1; clone size: -; J gene: TRBJ1-2; V gene: TRBV10-3; CDR3 protein: CASSPRGSFYGYTF; CDR3 DNA: TGTGCCAGCAGTCCCAGGGGGTCTTTCTATGGCTACACCTTC
D gene: -; clone size: -; J gene: TRBJ2-7; V gene: TRBV7-9; CDR3 protein: CASSPAGGTGVYEQYF; CDR3 DNA: TGTGCCAGCAGCCCTGCGGGGGGGACAGGGGTCTACGAGCAGTACTTC
D gene: -; clone size: -; J gene: TRBJ1-2; V gene: TRBV7-9; CDR3 protein: CASSPSPSLDYTF; CDR3 DNA: TGTGCCAGCAGCCCCTCCCCGTCCTTGGACTACACCTTC
D gene: -; clone size: many; J gene: TRBJ1-4; V gene: TRBV7-9; CDR3 protein: CASSSYAGPSEKLFF; CDR3 DNA: TGTGCCAGCAGCTCCTATGCCGGTCCCAGTGAAAAACTGTTTTTT
D gene: TRBD1; clone size: -; J gene: TRBJ1-1; V gene: TRBV14; CDR3 protein: CASSPTGAENTEAFF; CDR3 DNA: TGTGCCAGCAGCCCGACAGGGGCGGAAAACACTGAAGCTTTCTTT
D gene: -; clone size: few; J gene: TRBJ2-7; V gene: TRBV13; CDR3 protein: CASSAIGYEQYF; CDR3 DNA: TGTGCCAGCAGCGCTATAGGCTACGAGCAGTACTTC
D gene: TRBD1; clone size: -; J gene: TRBJ1-6; V gene: TRBV7-9; CDR3 protein: CASSQVGRTGTGLNSPLHF; CDR3 DNA: TGTGCCAGCTCGCAGGTGGGACGAACCGGGACAGGGCTTAATTCACCCCTCCACTTT
D gene: TRBD1; clone size: many; J gene: TRBJ2-7; V gene: TRBV29-1; CDR3 protein: CSVEVTGDYEQYF; CDR3 DNA: TGCAGCGTTGAAGTGACAGGGGACTACGAGCAGTACTTC
D gene: -; clone size: -; J gene: TRBJ1-1; V gene: TRBV25-1; CDR3 protein: CAWSGGHLAFF; CDR3 DNA: TGTGCCTGGAGTGGAGGACATCTGGCTTTCTTT
D gene: TRBD1; clone size: many; J gene: TRBJ1-1; V gene: TRBV10-3; CDR3 protein: CASSPTDRANTEAFF; CDR3 DNA: TGTGCCAGCAGTCCTACCGACAGGGCGAACACTGAAGCTTTCTTT
D gene: TRBD1; clone size: few; J gene: TRBJ1-4; V gene: TRBV20-1; CDR3 protein: CSARDPRGPNEKLFF; CDR3 DNA: TGCAGTGCTAGAGATCCCAGGGGGCCTAATGAAAAACTGTTTTTT
D gene: -; clone size: -; J gene: TRBJ1-5; V gene: TRBV20-1; CDR3 protein: CSARDAHFNQPQHF; CDR3 DNA: TGCAGTGCTAGAGATGCCCACTTCAATCAGCCCCAGCATTTT
D gene: -; clone size: -; J gene: TRBJ1-4; V gene: TRBV20-1; CDR3 protein: CSARSGAGWEKLFF; CDR3 DNA: TGCAGTGCCCGGAGTGGGGCAGGGTGGGAAAAACTGTTTTTT
D gene: -; clone size: -; J gene: TRBJ2-7; V gene: TRBV7-9; CDR3 protein: CASRTPQEAYEQYF; CDR3 DNA: TGTGCCAGCAGGACACCACAGGAGGCCTACGAGCAGTACTTC
D gene: TRBD2; clone size: few; J gene: TRBJ2-5; V gene: TRBV20-1; CDR3 protein: CSADASGGWETQYF; CDR3 DNA: TGCAGTGCAGACGCTAGCGGGGGGTGGGAGACCCAGTACTTC
D gene: TRBD1; clone size: -; J gene: TRBJ2-7; V gene: TRBV29-1; CDR3 protein: CSVVVGGKYEQYF; CDR3 DNA: TGCAGCGTTGTGGTAGGGGGCAAATACGAGCAGTACTTC
D gene: -; clone size: -; J gene: TRBJ2-7; V gene: TRBV2; CDR3 protein: CASSDGLREYEQYF; CDR3 DNA: TGTGCCAGCAGTGATGGGTTAAGAGAATACGAGCAGTACTTC